The 9 T cell receptor beta chains reported below all come from one sample, sequenced in a study of blood T cells in healthy people across ages. Then a second PCR, running roughly 7 to 11 cycles, was carried out with a sample-barcoded 5' primer and a J-beta primer mix. TCRdb re-analysed the 5' RACE reads in MiXCR, keeping a single row per CDR3 protein. The sample consists of about 640,000 distinct CDR3 sequences, about 54% of them appearing once. Sequenced sample: blood. The receptors here all came from a man in his sixties in good health.

The gene calls are TRBV5-1 and TRBJ2-1, with D tentatively TRBD2 (6 bases). The CDR3 loop spans 16 amino acids. Trimming shortened V by 0 bases and J by 6 bases, and 16 bases separated the two germline ends. Germline CDR1 SGHRS, CDR2 YFSETQ. For the CDR3, the DNA is TGCGCCAGCAGCTTGGTAATGGCGGGCGGGGTCAATGAGCAGTTCTTC. It yields the protein CASSLVMAGGVNEQFF.

This chain uses TRBV12-3 or TRBV12-4 with TRBJ2-1; 14 positions match TRBD2. J was trimmed by 8 bases and V by 5 bases; bases with no gene match: 8. This CDR3 contains 16 residues. The CDR3 coding sequence is TGTGCCAGCAGTCCCGGGACTAGCGGGGGATGGGATGAGCAGTTCTTC. Its protein is CASSPGTSGGWDEQFF.

This chain connects TRBV11-3 to TRBJ1-1, with a weak D call TRBD1 (5 bases). Trimming removed 4 bases at V and 5 bases at J, with 11 bases between. The CDR3 runs 13 residues. CDR1 and CDR2 from the germline V gene are SGHNT and YENEEA. CDR3 sequence reads: CASSSGGRTEAFF. DNA of the CDR3: TGTGCCAGCAGCTCTGGGGGTAGGACTGAAGCTTTCTTT.

This clonotype came up a few times. The chain is built from TRBV10-1 and TRBJ2-7, with D maybe TRBD2 (5 bases). CDR1 WNHNN and CDR2 SYGVQD come from the germline V gene (reference sequence). V was shortened by 2 bases and J by 6 bases, with 11 bases between the two germline ends. CDR3 size: 13 residues. CDR3 protein: CASSEALASEQYF. The CDR3 DNA reads as TGCGCCAGCAGTGAGGCCCTAGCTAGCGAGCAGTACTTC.

This rearrangement joins TRBV5-1 to TRBJ2-1, with 12 bases fitting TRBD1. Per germline, CDR1 SGHRS and CDR2 YFSETQ. The CDR3 loop spans 15 amino acids. Trimming removed 2 bases from V and 8 bases from J; junction bases left unmatched: 5. The CDR3 here is CASSFPGQGAHEQFF. The CDR3 DNA sequence: TGCGCCAGCAGCTTTCCGGGACAGGGGGCCCATGAGCAGTTCTTC.

Only a few counts were recorded for this clonotype. V gene TRBV20-1 combines with J gene TRBJ2-1; the match to TRBD2 covers 12 bases. V dropped 3 bases and J dropped 3; count of bases not matched to a gene: 6. The CDR3 consists of 16 residues. Germline V gene sequence: CDR1 DFQATT, CDR2 SNEGSKA (reference sequence). DNA for the CDR3: TGCAGTGCTAGCCTCGTACTAGCGGGGGGCTACAATGAGCAGTTCTTC. Protein: CSASLVLAGGYNEQFF.

This clonotype was counted at least ten times. The V and J genes are TRBV12-3 or TRBV12-4 and TRBJ1-4; unclear D gene. V dropped 1 base and J dropped 7 bases, with 1 base sitting between them. This CDR3 contains 11 residues. For the CDR3, the DNA is TGTGCCAGCAGTTTAGGTGAAAAACTGTTTTTT. It encodes CASSLGEKLFF.

This sequence joins TRBV20-1 and TRBJ1-2; 9 bases line up with TRBD1. CDR3 length: 13 residues. The J segment lost 7 bases and the V segment lost 5 bases, leaving 8 bases of the junction unmatched. CDR1 DFQATT and CDR2 SNEGSKA come from the germline V gene (reference sequence). The CDR3, as DNA: TGCAGTGCTGATGGACAGGGGAGACGTGGCTACACCTTC. Protein product: CSADGQGRRGYTF.

A word on this clonotype: Mismatch with germline at one junction end may stem from a read error. The chain joins TRBV11-2 to TRBJ1-5, with TRBD1 matching over 7 bases. Germline V gene sequence: CDR1 SGHAT, CDR2 FQNNGV. The CDR3 sequence is 16 residues long. CDR3 protein: CASNLGGGRMGQPQHF. The CDR3 coding sequence is TGTGCCAGCAACTTAGGAGGGGGCCGTATGGGGCAGCCCCAGCATTTT.